This T cell receptor (beta chain) was sequenced for a study of OX40 agonist ivuxolimab in advanced cancers. Study summary: While on treatment, patients had intravenous ivuxolimab at 0.01 to 10 mg/kg every 2 weeks. Dose-escalation patients had hepatocellular carcinoma, melanoma, renal cell or head and neck cancer.

Some clones are missing from TCRdb's copy, which holds only in-frame ones; the method was immunoSEQ multiplex PCR. The data show over 15,000 clones, approximately 80% seen once. This CDR3 contains 14 residues. CDR1 is SGHRS, CDR2 YFSETQ, per germline. The V gene lost 0 bases and the J gene lost 2 bases, with 9 bases spanning the gap. General study findings and limits: Several nonresponders also turned out to have low normalized T-cell clonal expansion.

Anyone with autoimmune disease history or systemic immunosuppression was excluded. With respect to this clone: Its antigen is not identified.

The starting material was CD4+ or CD8+ T cells sorted from blood, obtained in a trial of the OX40 agonist ivuxolimab. V gene TRBV5-1 combines with J gene TRBJ2-7; D not resolved. The sequence came from an adult with an advanced solid tumor such as melanoma, head and neck, liver or kidney cancer. The CDR3 region has the DNA TGCGCCAGCAGCTTGGTTGTTAGTCCCTACGAGCAGTACTTC. Its translation is CASSLVVSPYEQYF.